This entry describes one T cell receptor (beta chain). Its antigen remains unknown. The data originate from a study of T cell responses to AZD1222 COVID-19 vaccine. General observations from the study: There were mostly white British donors and more females than males, and clonal diversity was possibly underestimated. Spike-specific TCR breadth rose after two AZD1222 doses, and depth rose as well. Only five or six individuals given AZD1222 were seropositive at baseline. No day 14 peak samples; only post-peak repertoires were characterized.

V dropped 4 bases and J dropped 3 bases, with 10 bases sitting between them. Germline CDR1 and CDR2: SGHNT and YYREEE (reference sequence). The CDR3 totals 13 residues. The repertoire was sequenced with immunoSEQ multiplex PCR; TCRdb's copy has only in-frame clones and lacks some. The sample includes some 150,000 clones, 90% to 95% of them seen just once. This sequence was found in an adult in good health. The chain links TRBV5-4 to TRBJ1-2; D perhaps matches TRBD1 (5 bases). Specimen: peripheral blood, collected on day 0 of MenACWY control vaccination. This CDR3 is CASSPGGDYGYTF. For the CDR3, the DNA is TGTGCCAGCAGCCCCGGGGGGGACTATGGCTACACCTTC.